The text below deals with one T cell receptor beta chain. Its antigen is as yet unknown. This specimen comes from a study of T cells after yellow fever vaccination. Study-level points and caveats: A weaker secondary response peaked on day 5, the primary on day 15. Reappearance after the booster was observed for most primary-vaccination clones (about 96% CD4, almost 90% CD8). A small share of clonotypes appeared in both CD4 and CD8 compartments.

In germline, CDR1 is MDHEN, CDR2 SYDVKM. V was clipped by 7 bases and J by 12 bases; unmatched bases: 17. The CDR3 runs to 14 residues. UMIs were added to TCR cDNA along with a universal primer site when it was made by 5'RACE template switching. One entry per CDR3 protein, called by TCRdb with MiXCR from the 5' RACE reads. Counted here are under 600,000 distinct CDR3 sequences, around an eighth occurring once; the ten biggest clones make up over 12%. Sequenced here: PBMCs, sampled on the day of the yellow fever booster vaccination. This receptor was taken from a young man who received the YFV17D yellow fever vaccine. The genes are TRBV28 and TRBJ1-1, with 7 bases matching TRBD1. CDR3 in amino acids: CASTPGQRRVKSFF. The CDR3, as DNA: TGTGCCAGCACCCCGGGACAGAGAAGGGTGAAATCTTTCTTT. The full variable domain, in which reference TRBV28 and TRBJ1-1 provide the parts outside the CDR3, is DVKVTQSSRYLVKRTGEKVFLECVQDMDHENMFWYRQDPGLGLRLIYFSYDVKMKEKGDIPEGYSVSREKKERFSLILESASTNQTSMYLCASTPGQRRVKSFFGQGTRLTVV.